This TCR beta chain was captured by sequencing in a study of cytomegalovirus exposure and HLA in healthy donors. Points on this clone: Its matching antigen is unknown.

This PCR relied on a set of 60 Vbeta primers and 13 Jbeta primers. This table comes from immunoSEQ multiplex PCR, and its TCRdb copy is limited to in-frame clones, with some not included. The repertoire holds tens of thousands of clones, with roughly 70% as singletons. Germline CDR1 SGHDT, CDR2 YYEEEE. V lost 5 bases and J lost 5; bases outside the gene matches: 11. This CDR3 contains 15 residues. Study-level points and caveats: Among TCR beta chains of equal frequency, HLA-associated ones were more clonally expanded in a later analysis. The authors assumed roughly uniform sequencing depth across donors for presence/absence analyses. Immune exposure information available was restricted to CMV serostatus.

Sequenced: PBMCs. The V and J genes are TRBV5-6 and TRBJ2-5; 8 positions agree with TRBD1. The receptor was isolated from a woman between 50 and 59 years old in good health and CMV-seropositive. The CDR3 protein is CASRSNPGGHETQYF. CDR3 DNA: TGTGCCAGCAGATCTAACCCAGGGGGCCACGAGACCCAGTACTTC.